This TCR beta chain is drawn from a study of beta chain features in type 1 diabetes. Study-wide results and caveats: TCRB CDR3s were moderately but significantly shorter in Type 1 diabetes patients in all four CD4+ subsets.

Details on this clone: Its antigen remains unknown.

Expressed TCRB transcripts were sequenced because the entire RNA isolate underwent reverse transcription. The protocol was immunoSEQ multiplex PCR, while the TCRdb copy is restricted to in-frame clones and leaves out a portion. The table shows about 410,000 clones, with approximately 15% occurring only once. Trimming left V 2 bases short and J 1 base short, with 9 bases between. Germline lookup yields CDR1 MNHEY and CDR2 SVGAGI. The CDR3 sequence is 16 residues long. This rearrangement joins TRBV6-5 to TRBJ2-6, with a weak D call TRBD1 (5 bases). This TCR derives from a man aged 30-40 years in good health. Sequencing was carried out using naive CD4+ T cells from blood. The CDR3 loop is CASSYATVSGANVLTF. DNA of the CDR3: TGTGCCAGCAGTTACGCGACAGTTTCTGGGGCCAACGTCCTGACTTTC.